These T cell receptor beta chains were read from a single sample in a study of blood T cells in healthy people across ages. TCRdb reanalysed the 5' RACE reads using MiXCR and keeps one entry per CDR3 protein. The sample yields about 930,000 distinct CDR3 sequences, 29% seen once. The same sample was also used in a study of T cells of mothers and their children.

The source material was blood. These TCRs come from a woman between 40 and 55 years old in good health. Each CDR3 is given with its conserved first and last residue. Fields, in order: V gene, D gene, clone size, J gene, CDR3 protein, CDR3 DNA. D genes are given only for firm matches. Size values are once, few and many counts, or a class for expanded clones, and some rows have none.

>TRBV12-3/TRBV12-4|-|-|TRBJ1-1
CASSLGTRTFF
TGTGCCAGCAGCCTCGGGACGAGGACTTTCTTT
>TRBV10-3|TRBD2|-|TRBJ2-1
CAISDRAGGYNEQFF
TGTGCCATCAGTGATCGCGCGGGGGGTTACAATGAGCAGTTCTTC
>TRBV6-5|-|-|TRBJ1-4
CASSQTEPPGKLFF
TGTGCCAGCAGTCAGACGGAACCCCCGGGAAAACTGTTTTTT
>TRBV28|-|-|TRBJ2-7
CASSLGFQIYEQYF
TGTGCCAGCAGTTTAGGCTTCCAGATCTACGAGCAGTACTTC
>TRBV20-1|TRBD2|many|TRBJ2-3
CSARDPTSGGRTDTQYF
TGCAGTGCTAGAGACCCGACTAGCGGGGGGCGCACAGATACGCAGTATTTT
>TRBV10-3|-|-|TRBJ2-5
CAISESKAGETQYF
TGTGCCATCAGTGAGTCGAAAGCGGGAGAGACCCAGTACTTC
>TRBV12-3/TRBV12-4|-|many|TRBJ2-3
CASSPGAGARDTQYF
TGTGCCAGCAGCCCTGGGGCAGGCGCACGTGATACGCAGTATTTT
>TRBV9|-|few|TRBJ1-2
CASSVEAAGGYGYTF
TGTGCCAGCAGCGTAGAGGCTGCAGGAGGCTATGGCTACACCTTC
>TRBV4-1|TRBD1|few|TRBJ2-7
CAGSLTRDSPYEQYF
TGCGCCGGCAGCCTGACCCGGGACAGCCCTTACGAGCAGTACTTC
>TRBV20-1|TRBD1|-|TRBJ1-4
CSALTGASNEKLFF
TGCAGTGCCCTGACAGGGGCGAGTAATGAAAAACTGTTTTTT
>TRBV12-3/TRBV12-4|TRBD1|-|TRBJ1-1
CARSLLQGMNTEAFF
TGTGCCAGGAGCCTTTTACAGGGGATGAATACTGAAGCTTTCTTT
>TRBV20-1|TRBD1|-|TRBJ1-5
CSAWTGGSNQPQHF
TGCAGTGCCTGGACAGGGGGGAGCAATCAGCCCCAGCATTTT
>TRBV5-1|-|-|TRBJ2-7
CASRSRIGGSYEQYF
TGCGCCAGCAGGTCTAGGATCGGGGGCTCCTACGAGCAGTACTTC
>TRBV10-3|-|-|TRBJ2-2
CAISDAAGLGVTGELFF
TGTGCCATCAGTGATGCGGCAGGTCTCGGGGTGACCGGGGAGCTGTTTTTT
>TRBV21-1|-|-|TRBJ1-5
CTSSSKDRMNNQPQHF
TGTACCAGCAGCAGCAAGGACAGGATGAACAATCAGCCCCAGCATTTT
>TRBV18|-|-|TRBJ2-7
CASSTGNEQYF
TGTGCCAGCTCGACAGGAAACGAGCAGTACTTC
>TRBV7-6|-|many|TRBJ1-4
CASSHTYPGEKLFF
TGTGCCAGCAGCCATACGTACCCTGGTGAAAAACTGTTTTTT
>TRBV13|TRBD2|-|TRBJ2-1
CASSPQLAGAGGLYGQFF
TGTGCCAGCAGCCCCCAATTGGCAGGAGCGGGGGGTTTGTATGGGCAGTTCTTC
>TRBV9|-|-|TRBJ2-6
CASSPVEGSSGTNVLTF
TGTGCCAGCAGCCCTGTGGAGGGTAGCTCTGGGACCAACGTCCTGACTTTC
>TRBV14|TRBD2|-|TRBJ2-7
CASSQDRTSGVYEQYF
TGTGCCAGCAGCCAAGATCGGACTAGCGGTGTCTACGAGCAGTACTTC
>TRBV5-1|TRBD2|many|TRBJ2-7
CASSWNSGGLSYEQYF
TGCGCCAGCAGCTGGAATAGCGGGGGGCTCTCCTACGAGCAGTACTTC
>TRBV20-1|TRBD1|few|TRBJ1-1
CSARGTGVGGTEAFF
TGCAGTGCTAGAGGGACAGGGGTGGGCGGCACTGAAGCTTTCTTT
>TRBV6-1|-|-|TRBJ1-5
CASSAVRYSNQPQHF
TGTGCCAGCAGTGCCGTCAGGTATAGCAATCAGCCCCAGCATTTT
>TRBV6-7|-|-|TRBJ1-5
CASSYSRLCGLFQPQHF
TGTGCCAGCAGTTACTCGAGACTATGTGGCCTATTTCAGCCCCAGCATTTT
>TRBV7-9|-|many|TRBJ1-2
CASSPRQAPLYGYTF
TGTGCCAGCAGCCCCCGACAGGCGCCCCTCTATGGCTACACCTTC